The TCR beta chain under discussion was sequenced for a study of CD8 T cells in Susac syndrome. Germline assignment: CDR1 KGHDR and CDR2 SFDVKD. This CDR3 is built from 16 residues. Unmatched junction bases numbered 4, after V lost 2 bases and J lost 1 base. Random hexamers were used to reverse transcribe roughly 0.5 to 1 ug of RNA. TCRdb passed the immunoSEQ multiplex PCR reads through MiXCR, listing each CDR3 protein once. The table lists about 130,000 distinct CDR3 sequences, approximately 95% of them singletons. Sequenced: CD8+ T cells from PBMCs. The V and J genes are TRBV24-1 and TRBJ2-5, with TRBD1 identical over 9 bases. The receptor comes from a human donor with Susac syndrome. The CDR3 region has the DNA TGTGCCACCAGTGATTCGGACAGGGGTGTCCAAGAGACCCAGTACTTC. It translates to CATSDSDRGVQETQYF.